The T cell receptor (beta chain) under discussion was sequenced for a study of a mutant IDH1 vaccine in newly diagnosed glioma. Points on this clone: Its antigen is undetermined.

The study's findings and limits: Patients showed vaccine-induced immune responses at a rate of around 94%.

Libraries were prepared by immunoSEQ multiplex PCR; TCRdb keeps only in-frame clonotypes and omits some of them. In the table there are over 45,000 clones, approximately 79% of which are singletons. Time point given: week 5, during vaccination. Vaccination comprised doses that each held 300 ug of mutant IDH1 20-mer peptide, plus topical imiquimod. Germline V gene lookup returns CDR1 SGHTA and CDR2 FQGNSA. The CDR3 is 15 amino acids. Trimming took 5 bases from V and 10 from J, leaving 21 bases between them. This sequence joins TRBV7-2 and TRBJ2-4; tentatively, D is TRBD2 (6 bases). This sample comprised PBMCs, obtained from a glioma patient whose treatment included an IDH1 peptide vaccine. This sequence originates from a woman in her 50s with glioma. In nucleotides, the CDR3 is TGTGCCAGCAGCCAATTTCTAGGTGCCAGCGGGATTCAGTACTTC. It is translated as CASSQFLGASGIQYF.